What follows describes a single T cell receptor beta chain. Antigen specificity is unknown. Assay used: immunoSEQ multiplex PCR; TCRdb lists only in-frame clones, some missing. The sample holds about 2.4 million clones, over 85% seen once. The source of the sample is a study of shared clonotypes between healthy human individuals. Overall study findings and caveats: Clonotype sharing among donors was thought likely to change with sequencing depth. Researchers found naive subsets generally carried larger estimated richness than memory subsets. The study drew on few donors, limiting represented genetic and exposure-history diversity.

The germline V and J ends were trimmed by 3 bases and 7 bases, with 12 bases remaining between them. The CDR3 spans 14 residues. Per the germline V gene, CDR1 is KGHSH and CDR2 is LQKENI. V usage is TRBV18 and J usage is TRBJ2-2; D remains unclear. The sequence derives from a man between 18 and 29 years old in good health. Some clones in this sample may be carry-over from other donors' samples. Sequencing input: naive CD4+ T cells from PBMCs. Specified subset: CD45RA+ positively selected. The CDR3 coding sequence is TGTGCCAGCTCACCGTCACAGACGTTCGGGGAGCTGTTTTTT. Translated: CASSPSQTFGELFF.